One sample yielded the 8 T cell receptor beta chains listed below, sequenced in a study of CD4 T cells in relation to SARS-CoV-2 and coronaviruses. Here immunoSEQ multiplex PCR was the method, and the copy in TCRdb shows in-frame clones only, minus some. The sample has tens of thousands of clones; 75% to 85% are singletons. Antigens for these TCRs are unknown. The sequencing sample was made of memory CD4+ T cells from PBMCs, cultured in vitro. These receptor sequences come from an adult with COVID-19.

The CDR3 DNA reads as TGTGCCAGCAGCGTAGGGGCCCAACCGTACTACGAGCAGTACTTC. Amino acids: CASSVGAQPYYEQYF. The chain combines TRBV9 with TRBJ2-7, with no clear D. CDR1 and CDR2 (germline): SGDLS, YYNGEE. Trimming cost V 0 bases and J 3 bases, with 13 bases left between them. The CDR3 totals 15 residues.

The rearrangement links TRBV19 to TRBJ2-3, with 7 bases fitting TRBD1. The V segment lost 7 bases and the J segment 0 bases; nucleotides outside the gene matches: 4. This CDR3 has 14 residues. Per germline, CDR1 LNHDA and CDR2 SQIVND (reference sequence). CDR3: CASTPTGSTDTQYF. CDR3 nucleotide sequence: TGTGCCAGTACCCCGACAGGGAGCACAGATACGCAGTATTTT.

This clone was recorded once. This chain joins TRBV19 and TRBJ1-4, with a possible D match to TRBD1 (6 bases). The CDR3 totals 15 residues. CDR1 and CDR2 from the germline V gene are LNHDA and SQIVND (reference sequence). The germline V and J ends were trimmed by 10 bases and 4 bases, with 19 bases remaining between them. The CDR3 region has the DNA TGTGCCACCGCCAGAGGAGGGGGTGGTAATGAAAAACTGTTTTTT. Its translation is CATARGGGGNEKLFF.

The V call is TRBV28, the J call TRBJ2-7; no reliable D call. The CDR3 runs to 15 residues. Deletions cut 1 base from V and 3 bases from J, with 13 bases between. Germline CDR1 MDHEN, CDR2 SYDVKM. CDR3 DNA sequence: TGTGCCAGCAGTTTATCGCCGGCTAGGGACTACGAGCAGTACTTC. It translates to CASSLSPARDYEQYF.

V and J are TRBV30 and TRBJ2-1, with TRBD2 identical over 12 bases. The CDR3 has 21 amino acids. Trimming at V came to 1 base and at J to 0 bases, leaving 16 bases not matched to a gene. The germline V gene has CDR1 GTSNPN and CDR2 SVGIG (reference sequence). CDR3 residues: CAWSGLAGGRGFTSSYNEQFF. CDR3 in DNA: TGTGCCTGGAGTGGTCTAGCGGGAGGGAGGGGGTTCACCAGCTCCTACAATGAGCAGTTCTTC.

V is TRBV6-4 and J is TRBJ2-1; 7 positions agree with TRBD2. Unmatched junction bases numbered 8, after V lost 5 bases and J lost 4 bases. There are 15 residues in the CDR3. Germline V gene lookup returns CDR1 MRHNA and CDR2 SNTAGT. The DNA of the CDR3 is TGTGCCAGCAGTTACCTAGCGGCGACATACAATGAGCAGTTCTTC. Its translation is CASSYLAATYNEQFF.

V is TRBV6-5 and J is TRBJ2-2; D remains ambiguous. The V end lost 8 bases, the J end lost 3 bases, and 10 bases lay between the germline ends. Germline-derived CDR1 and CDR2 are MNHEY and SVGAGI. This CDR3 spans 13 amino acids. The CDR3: CASQWRDTGELFF. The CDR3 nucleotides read TGTGCCAGCCAATGGCGAGACACCGGGGAGCTGTTTTTT.

CDR3 loop: CASRSTALSNQPQHF. CDR3 coding DNA: TGCGCCAGCAGATCTACGGCTCTAAGCAATCAGCCCCAGCATTTT. The chain uses TRBV4-1 and TRBJ1-5, with unresolved D. V lost 6 bases, J lost 1 base, and 13 bases lay in between. Germline V lookup: CDR1 MGHRA, CDR2 YSYEKL. This CDR3 contains 15 residues.